Given below is one T cell receptor beta chain in context. It has no known antigen specificity. Base qualities are not recorded, but no much larger clone differs from it by a single base. The receptor library was made with 5' RACE. Data came from an Illumina HiSeq 2500. A second PCR of about 6 to 11 cycles was performed with a sample-barcoded 5' primer and a J-beta primer mix. Each TCR beta cDNA molecule received a unique molecular identifier from a template-switch 5' adaptor carrying 12 random nucleotides. At least 2.5 million CDR3-containing paired-end reads were obtained from each sample. All of the RNA was converted into first-strand cDNA using the Mint cDNA synthesis kit, with a TRBC-specific oligonucleotide serving as the primer. After uracil-DNA glycosylase treatment, a first 18-cycle PCR used universal primers M1SS and BC2_uni_R on all cDNA. Under the source paper's analysis protocol: Normalization of each sample was performed by random selection of 1 million high-quality reads, each carrying a distinct molecular identifier. Reads sharing molecular identifiers were discarded rather than binned into consensus sequences. MiTCR, with a Q25 quality threshold and the strictest error-elimination algorithm, was used for CDR3 identification, clonotype clustering and error correction. Lower-bound total TCR beta diversity was estimated with a nonparametric unseen species model using Euler transformation. TCRdb redid the processing of the public reads, applying fastp at Q25 and MiXCR, and retained in-frame beta chains. A single entry per CDR3 protein holds the most common genes and DNA from its merged rows. The V and J calls were not made by the authors but by TCRdb's processing. This sample comprises approximately 770,000 distinct CDR3 sequences, 58% of them detected only once. The ten top clones hold approximately 21% of the sample.

This record belongs to a study of blood T cells in healthy people across ages (dated by TCRdb to about 2015). Concerning the study at large: In model experiments, roughly one uniquely barcoded TCR beta cDNA molecule per two T cells was captured by template switching. To track age-related changes in TCR beta repertoire diversity, the study relied on deep sequencing normalized with unique cDNA molecular identifiers. Donors were grouped into four age groups: young (average roughly 15 years), middle-aged (39), aged (around 62) and long-lived (around 80). To avoid experimental bias, donors of different ages were randomly spread across the sequencing lanes. For two donors (one aged 18 to 30 and one aged 80 or older), the study analyzed two additional independent replicas of 1 million unique cDNA reads from the same blood draw. Beyond this particular receptor, the publication reports: Donor CMV infection status was unknown, potentially confounding age-related changes in expanded clonotypes. The long-lived group showed more naive CD4+ T cells, fewer expanded clones and increased TCR diversity than the aged group, suggesting age selection. Total diversity estimates from one million sequenced T cells were considered lower bounds and underestimates. A strong correlation was found between observed TCR beta diversity and the percentage of naive T cells measured by flow cytometry. As age increased, observed TCR beta diversity per million T cells dropped in a roughly linear way, and a significant reduction was already evident by age 40. Bulk unsorted PBMC profiling prevented conclusive comparison of naive and antigen-experienced compartments.

The donors were roughly 40 Caucasian individuals from Russia, aged roughly 6 to 100 years, who were systemically healthy. About 10 milliliters of peripheral blood were collected from each donor into EDTA-treated Vacutainer tubes. Ficoll-Paque density-gradient centrifugation was used to isolate PBMCs, with at least 6 million per sample. Trizol reagent was used to extract total RNA from PBMCs, with at least 5.5 micrograms per sample. For every donor, flow cytometry on a PBMC aliquot measured the percentage of naive CD45RAhigh/CD27high T cells. The clonotype comes from a young man in good health. Material for sequencing was blood.

The bases read TGCAGTGCCCCGGACAGGGCAGGCGTGGATACGCAGTATTTT. Its protein product is CSAPDRAGVDTQYF. This chain joins TRBV20-1 to TRBJ2-3; the junction holds 8 bases that match TRBD1. Germline trimming amounts to 6 bases on V and 6 bases on J, with 11 as the count of junction bases outside the gene matches. There are 14 amino acids in the CDR3, from cysteine to phenylalanine inclusive. Here the CDR3 DNA is all that survives: 42 bases in frame from base 1. The germline V gene encodes CDR1 DFQATT and CDR2 SNEGSKA (reference sequence).